Presented here are 21 T cell receptor beta chains from one specimen sequenced in a study of cytomegalovirus exposure and HLA in healthy donors (dated by TCRdb to about 2017). Receptors were amplified or captured by the immunoSEQ multiplex PCR assay. The multiplex PCR relied on a mix of 60 forward primers for TCR Vbeta segments and 13 reverse primers for TCR Jbeta segments. TCRdb carries this immuneACCESS record with in-frame sequences only. Its versions omit some clonotypes, under half of them owing to an unresolved V gene in the studies checked, with the rest unexplained. Within this sample are some 130,000 clones, with roughly 83% of them counted one time only. Around 3.1% of the sample is held by the ten biggest clonotypes. The sequencing input was PBMCs. Receptors originate from a female donor in good health and CMV-seronegative.

This clone showed up just once. V gene TRBV9 combines with J gene TRBJ2-3; 15 bases agree with TRBD2. Germline V gene lookup returns CDR1 SGDLS and CDR2 YYNGEE. The CDR3 is 17 residues long. Losses at the gene ends were 0 bases for V and 3 bases for J; bases not matched to a gene: 2. The DNA of the CDR3 is TGTGCCAGCAGCGTAGAGGGACTAGCGGGGGGTACAGATACGCAGTATTTT. It yields the protein CASSVEGLAGGTDTQYF.

This chain connects TRBV7-9 to TRBJ1-1; no clear D gene. The CDR3 sequence is 13 residues long. Trimming took 11 bases from V and 5 from J, leaving 18 bases between them. Germline V gene data show CDR1 as SEHNR and CDR2 as FQNEAQ (reference sequence). CDR3 nucleotide sequence: TGTGCCTGGCTGGAGCCGGAGGGTACTGAAGCTTTCTTT. Residues: CAWLEPEGTEAFF.

The chain combines TRBV7-2 with TRBJ2-1; D is unclear. Trimming pared 1 base from V and 1 base from J, leaving 5 bases between. Germline V gene data show CDR1 as SGHTA and CDR2 as FQGNSA. The CDR3 is made up of 14 amino acids. This CDR3 reads CASSLGGSYNEQFF. CDR3 sequence (DNA): TGTGCCAGCAGCTTAGGCGGATCCTACAATGAGCAGTTCTTC.

The J gene is TRBJ2-7, the V gene TRBV7-2, with 14 positions matching TRBD2. Per the germline V gene, CDR1 is SGHTA and CDR2 is FQGNSA. The CDR3 is made up of 14 amino acids. With 6 bases clipped from V and 4 bases from J, the junction kept 2 bases outside the gene matches. The CDR3 sequence: CASRRTSGRYEQYF. The CDR3 nucleotides are TGTGCCAGCAGAAGGACTAGCGGGAGGTACGAGCAGTACTTC.

V is TRBV7-9 and J is TRBJ1-4, with D uncertain. This CDR3 region has 14 residues. V lost 5 bases to trimming and J lost 0 bases, with 7 bases between them. Germline V CDR1 and CDR2: SEHNR, FQNEAQ (reference sequence). CDR3 sequence reads: CASSPVATNEKLFF. CDR3 DNA sequence: TGTGCCAGCAGCCCAGTTGCAACTAATGAAAAACTGTTTTTT.

V usage is TRBV12-5 and J usage is TRBJ2-2; D is perhaps TRBD1 (5 bases). This CDR3 has 16 amino acids. Germline-derived CDR1 and CDR2 are LGHNT and FRNRAP. V lost 5 bases, J lost 2 bases, and 15 bases lay in between. DNA for the CDR3: TGTGCTAGTGGTCTACCCTCGACAGTAAACACCGGGGAGCTGTTTTTT. The encoded protein is CASGLPSTVNTGELFF.

The chain employs TRBV19 and TRBJ2-6; 7 bases map to TRBD1. CDR1 and CDR2 (germline): LNHDA, SQIVND (reference sequence). Trimming at V came to 7 bases and at J to 0 bases, leaving 6 bases not matched to a gene. The length of the CDR3 is 16 residues. CDR3 nucleotide sequence: TGTGCCAGTACGAGGGGGACAGCCTCTGGGGCCAACGTCCTGACTTTC. This encodes CASTRGTASGANVLTF.

The rearrangement uses TRBV6-5 and TRBJ2-1; 7 bases fit TRBD1. The CDR3 sequence is 13 residues long. V lost 10 bases, J lost 8 bases, and 11 bases stayed unmatched. In germline, CDR1 is MNHEY, CDR2 SVGAGI. The CDR3 loop is CATTETGIHEQFF. CDR3 sequence (DNA): TGTGCCACCACTGAGACAGGGATCCATGAGCAGTTCTTC.

V and J are TRBV5-1 and TRBJ2-7; D perhaps matches TRBD2 (6 bases). V was shortened by 4 bases and J by 3 bases, with 29 bases between the two germline ends. The CDR3 is made up of 19 amino acids. The germline gives CDR1 SGHRS, CDR2 YFSETQ. The DNA of the CDR3 is TGCGCCAGCAGCCCACTTCCCCGGACCAGCCCTTGGGAGGTCTACGAGCAGTACTTC. Its protein product is CASSPLPRTSPWEVYEQYF.

The chain has TRBV4-3 and TRBJ1-6, with D uncertain. Germline assignment: CDR1 LGHNA and CDR2 YSLEER. The CDR3 totals 15 residues. Trimming left V 4 bases short and J 9 bases short, with 16 bases between. The CDR3: CASSLREGGSSPLHF. As DNA, the CDR3 is TGCGCCAGCAGCCTCCGAGAGGGTGGAAGTTCACCCCTCCACTTT.

This clone was counted once. V is TRBV9 and J is TRBJ2-2; maybe TRBD1 (6 bases). The ends were cut back, 4 bases at V and 6 bases at J, with 10 bases in the middle. CDR1 and CDR2 from the germline V gene are SGDLS and YYNGEE. The CDR3 spans 13 residues. CDR3 loop: CASSSQGAGELFF. The CDR3 DNA follows: TGTGCCAGCAGCTCACAGGGTGCCGGGGAGCTGTTTTTT. The whole variable domain, remainder taken from reference TRBV9 and TRBJ2-2, is DSGVTQTPKHLITATGQRVTLRCSPRSGDLSVYWYQQSLDQGLQFLIQYYNGEERAKGNILERFSAQQFPDLHSELNLSSLELGDSALYFCASSSQGAGELFFGEGSRLTVL.

In DNA, the CDR3 is TGTGCCAGCAGCAAAGAATGGCCAGGGTGGGGTCTCGAGCAGTACTTC. It yields the protein CASSKEWPGWGLEQYF. The genes are TRBV21-1 and TRBJ2-7; TRBD1 is taken as the D call from the table, unchecked against the DNA. TRBV21-1 is deemed a pseudogene. The CDR3 has 16 residues.

V usage is TRBV4-3 and J usage is TRBJ2-1; maybe TRBD2 (6 bases). Trimming took off 4 bases at V and 11 bases at J, with 27 bases between the two ends. Germline CDR1 reads LGHNA; CDR2 reads YSLEER. The CDR3 loop spans 17 amino acids. CDR3 residues: CASSPSARPGTGSQQFF. The DNA of the CDR3 is TGCGCCAGCAGCCCCTCGGCGAGACCCGGAACCGGGAGTCAGCAGTTCTTC.

V usage is TRBV2 and J usage is TRBJ2-3; D is undetermined. Per germline, CDR1 SNHLY and CDR2 FYNNEI. Deletions cut 4 bases from V and 0 bases from J, with 8 bases between. CDR3 length: 14 amino acids. The CDR3 reads CASSVLVSTDTQYF. The CDR3 DNA reads TGTGCCAGCAGTGTATTAGTTAGCACAGATACGCAGTATTTT. The variable domain in full, completed from reference TRBV2 and TRBJ2-3, reads EPEVTQTPSHQVTQMGQEVILRCVPISNHLYFYWYRQILGQKVEFLVSFYNNEISEKSEIFDDQFSVERPDGSNFTLKIRSTKLEDSAMYFCASSVLVSTDTQYFGPGTRLTVL.

V and J are TRBV5-1 and TRBJ2-1, with TRBD2 as a possible D gene (6 bases). Germline CDR1 reads SGHRS; CDR2 reads YFSETQ. The CDR3 is 14 residues long. V shed 4 bases and J shed 8 bases, with 16 bases lying between them. The CDR3 region is CASSLLETGDEQFF. The CDR3 bases are TGCGCCAGCAGCCTCCTCGAAACGGGGGATGAGCAGTTCTTC.

J is TRBJ1-6 and V is TRBV7-2; D may be TRBD1 (6 bases). Germline V gene data show CDR1 as SGHTA and CDR2 as FQGNSA. V lost 3 bases to trimming and J lost 11 bases, with 20 bases between them. The CDR3 runs 16 residues. CDR3 residues: CASSFSPGQGSAPLHF. CDR3 nucleotides: TGTGCCAGCAGCTTTTCCCCGGGACAAGGGAGTGCACCCCTCCACTTT.

The genes are TRBV6-6 and TRBJ1-1; D not resolved. CDR3 length: 13 residues. Germline V CDR1 and CDR2: MNHNY, SVGAGI (reference sequence). V lost 5 bases and J lost 11, with 18 bases in between. The CDR3 loop is CASSPGEPSGAFF. The CDR3 DNA reads as TGTGCCAGCAGTCCCGGGGAGCCTTCTGGGGCTTTCTTT.

This clone was detected only once. The chain recombines TRBV27 with TRBJ2-1, with 10 bases lining up with TRBD2. CDR3 length: 15 residues. Germline V gene lookup returns CDR1 MNHEY and CDR2 SMNVEV (reference sequence). The ends lost 2 bases at V and 8 bases at J; junction bases unmatched: 6. CDR3 in amino acids: CASSLKAGGPYEQFF. The DNA for the CDR3 is TGTGCCAGCAGTTTAAAAGCGGGAGGGCCGTATGAGCAGTTCTTC.

This chain uses TRBV7-2 with TRBJ2-3; D is undetermined. This CDR3 has 13 residues. The V and J ends lost 5 bases and 4 bases respectively, with 10 bases between them. CDR1 is SGHTA and CDR2 is FQGNSA in the germline V gene. The CDR3 sequence is CASSRLTADTQYF. DNA of the CDR3: TGTGCCAGCAGCCGCCTCACAGCAGATACGCAGTATTTT.

The rearrangement uses TRBV30 and TRBJ1-2; no firm D call. The CDR3 has 11 residues. Trimming removed 3 bases from V and 5 bases from J, with 7 bases in between. Germline loops: CDR1 GTSNPN, CDR2 SVGIG (reference sequence). This chain's CDR3 is CAWRGGYGYTF. DNA for the CDR3: TGTGCCTGGAGAGGAGGGTATGGCTACACCTTC.

The chain couples TRBV6-5 to TRBJ1-2; 8 bases are shared with TRBD1. Germline CDR1 is MNHEY and CDR2 is SVGAGI. Trimming cost V 2 bases and J 7 bases; bases outside gene matches: 6. The CDR3 is 14 residues long. The CDR3 reads CASSYGQGEGGYTF. CDR3 DNA sequence: TGTGCCAGCAGTTACGGACAGGGCGAGGGTGGCTACACCTTC.